The clone carrying this T cell receptor (beta chain) has more than one count but fewer than ten. Its antigen is unidentified. Using unique molecular identifiers, the investigators prepared the TCRbeta library. TCRdb re-derived calls from the PCR reads in MiXCR, one entry per CDR3 protein. Here the sample spans some 460,000 distinct CDR3 sequences, around 15% being singletons. CDR1 SGHRS and CDR2 YFSETQ come from the germline V gene. The V end was cut by 6 bases, the J end by 1 base, with 14 bases between. The CDR3 runs to 15 residues. This sample is drawn from a study of T-cell reconstitution after alpha-beta-depleted transplantation in children. Whole-study findings and limits: Reportedly, alpha-beta T cells present about two months post-transplant originated from several hundred expanded clones of graft origin. Elevated TCRbeta diversity at day 60 was traced, in some patients, to surviving recipient T cells and thymic progenitors.

This material consisted of PBMCs, mostly from graft donor cells, taken 360 days after TCRalphabeta/CD19-depleted stem cell transplant. The sequence was collected from a boy younger than two who had a stem cell transplant for Wiskott-Aldrich syndrome, so the T cells may come from the graft donor. The J gene is TRBJ2-1, the V gene TRBV5-1, with D perhaps TRBD1 (6 bases). CDR3 nucleotide sequence: TGCGCCAGCACCTACAGGGTAGAGTCCTACAATGAGCAGTTCTTC. This gives the protein CASTYRVESYNEQFF.